Following are 3 T cell receptor beta chains from one sample sequenced in a study of T cell responses to AZD1222 COVID-19 vaccine. The table came from immunoSEQ multiplex PCR; TCRdb's copy has only in-frame clones and leaves some out. The table includes tens of thousands of clones, approximately 85% detected once. This specimen was peripheral blood, taken 28 days after the second AZD1222 dose. Receptors originate from an adult who received the AZD1222 COVID-19 vaccine.

By proportion, this clone is medium-sized. V is TRBV3-1 (or the pseudogene TRBV3-2) and J is TRBJ1-1, with 7 bases that match TRBD1. The germline CDR1 and CDR2 sequences are LGHDT and YNNKEL (reference sequence). The trim removed 4 bases at V and 5 bases at J, leaving 7 bases unmatched. This CDR3 has 14 amino acids. CDR3 amino acids: CASSPLTGLTEAFF. In DNA, the CDR3 is TGTGCCAGCAGCCCGTTGACAGGGTTGACTGAAGCTTTCTTT.

This sequence joins TRBV19 and TRBJ1-1; maybe TRBD1 (5 bases). The CDR3 runs to 15 residues. V was shortened by 8 bases and J by 3 bases, with 19 bases between the two germline ends. CDR1 and CDR2 (germline): LNHDA, SQIVND (reference sequence). CDR3 in DNA: TGTGCCAGTGGGGGGATTACCTCTATAGACACTGAAGCTTTCTTT. Translating it yields CASGGITSIDTEAFF.

The rearrangement links TRBV19 to TRBJ1-2; 7 nucleotides match TRBD1. The length of the CDR3 is 13 residues. J gave up 2 bases and V 8 bases, and 5 bases lay outside the gene matches. From germline, CDR1 is LNHDA and CDR2 SQIVND (reference sequence). The CDR3 spells CASGDSGNYGYTF. CDR3 nucleotide sequence: TGTGCCAGTGGGGACAGTGGGAACTATGGCTACACCTTC.